One sample yielded the 30 T cell receptor beta chains listed below, sequenced in a study of cytomegalovirus exposure and HLA in healthy donors. PCR was performed using 60 Vbeta and 13 Jbeta primers. The method was immunoSEQ multiplex PCR; TCRdb's version includes in-frame clones alone and lacks a portion of them. The data show about 60,000 clones, and the top ten clones hold approximately 15%. Source material: PBMCs. These receptors were collected from a boy between 10 and 17 years old in good health and CMV-seronegative.

The chain uses TRBV7-2 and TRBJ1-1; D remains unclear. The V gene lost 6 bases and the J gene lost 0 bases, with 11 bases spanning the gap. CDR3 length: 14 residues. The germline CDR1 and CDR2 sequences are SGHTA and FQGNSA. The DNA of the CDR3 is TGTGCCAGCAGGAAAGCAACAGTGAACACTGAAGCTTTCTTT. Residues: CASRKATVNTEAFF.

The chain employs TRBV10-3 and TRBJ1-5, with D possibly matching TRBD1 (6 bases). This CDR3 comprises 15 residues. V lost 0 bases and J 0 bases, leaving 6 bases between the germline ends. Germline V gives CDR1 ENHRY, CDR2 SYGVKD. The chain's CDR3 is CAISESGASNQPQHF. The CDR3 DNA follows: TGTGCCATCAGTGAGTCGGGGGCTAGCAATCAGCCCCAGCATTTT.

The V call is TRBV6-1, the J call TRBJ1-1, with a tentative D call TRBD1 (6 bases). This CDR3 region has 14 residues. V lost 5 bases and J lost 4, with 14 bases in between. The V gene's germline CDR1 is MNHNS and CDR2 SASEGT. This chain's CDR3 is CASSSRGGSTEAFF. DNA for the CDR3: TGTGCCAGCAGTTCCCGGGGGGGCAGCACTGAAGCTTTCTTT.

This sequence joins TRBV7-6 and TRBJ2-7; 7 bases agree with TRBD1. The V gene end was trimmed by 1 base and the J gene end by 9 bases; junction bases not matched to a gene: 3. Germline V gene lookup returns CDR1 SGHVS and CDR2 FNYEAQ. CDR3 length: 12 amino acids. CDR3 region: CASSLEGAAQYF. Written as DNA, the CDR3 is TGTGCCAGCAGCTTAGAGGGGGCTGCGCAGTACTTC.

V and J are TRBV7-2 and TRBJ2-5, with 7 bases fitting TRBD1. The CDR3 loop spans 14 amino acids. After removal of 3 bases from V and 5 bases from J, the junction contained 6 bases not matched to a gene. From germline, CDR1 is SGHTA and CDR2 FQGNSA. The CDR3 sequence is CASSFQGVGETQYF. The DNA of the CDR3 is TGTGCCAGCAGCTTCCAGGGGGTTGGTGAGACCCAGTACTTC. Full variable domain (missing parts from reference TRBV7-2 and TRBJ2-5): GAGVSQSPSNKVTEKGKDVELRCDPISGHTALYWYRQSLGQGLEFLIYFQGNSAPDKSGLPSDRFSAERTGGSVSTLTIQRTQQEDSAVYLCASSFQGVGETQYFGPGTRLLVL.

V usage is TRBV5-6 and J usage is TRBJ2-7; 9 bases match TRBD1. V was clipped by 2 bases and J by 0 bases; unmatched bases: 3. There are 15 residues in the CDR3. Germline CDR1 reads SGHDT; CDR2 reads YYEEEE. Written as DNA, the CDR3 is TGTGCCAGCAGCTTAGGACAGGGGCGCTCCTACGAGCAGTACTTC. Encoded protein: CASSLGQGRSYEQYF.

J is TRBJ1-6 and V is TRBV5-6; D not certain. The CDR3 covers 18 residues. Germline CDR1 SGHDT, CDR2 YYEEEE. V was cut by 0 bases and J by 0 bases, with 13 bases left in between. CDR3 sequence reads: CASSLAGRWSSYNSPLHF. CDR3 nucleotide sequence: TGTGCCAGCAGCTTGGCCGGCCGCTGGAGCTCCTATAATTCACCCCTCCACTTT.

The chain has TRBV5-4 and TRBJ1-2, with D possibly being TRBD1 (6 bases). CDR3 length: 13 residues. Trimming cost V 3 bases and J 8 bases, with 14 bases left between them. From germline, CDR1 is SGHNT and CDR2 YYREEE (reference sequence). This CDR3 is CASSYNREDGYTF. The CDR3 nucleotides are TGTGCCAGCAGCTACAACAGGGAAGACGGCTACACCTTC.

The chain joins TRBV25-1 to TRBJ2-3; 8 bases fit TRBD1. Germline V gene lookup returns CDR1 MGHDK and CDR2 SYGVNS. V lost 2 bases to trimming and J lost 4 bases; unmatched junction nucleotides: 11. The CDR3 has 17 amino acids. The CDR3 nucleotides are TGTGCCAGCAGTGAAAAGCGGCCGACAGGGGTCCCAGATACGCAGTATTTT. This encodes CASSEKRPTGVPDTQYF.

The chain carries TRBV5-4 and TRBJ1-1; 7 bases agree with TRBD1. V lost 3 bases and J lost 0; bases outside the gene matches: 8. The CDR3 contains 16 residues. Germline lookup yields CDR1 SGHNT and CDR2 YYREEE (reference sequence). CDR3 in DNA: TGTGCCAGCAGCTATAAAACCGGGACAGTGAACACTGAAGCTTTCTTT. Its translation: CASSYKTGTVNTEAFF.

The chain uses TRBV4-2 and TRBJ1-1, with 10 positions matching TRBD1. J lost 3 bases, V lost 4 bases, and 5 bases had no gene match. Germline lookup yields CDR1 LGHNA and CDR2 YNFKEQ. This CDR3 region has 15 residues. CDR3 protein: CASSRGTGADTEAFF. The CDR3 nucleotides read TGTGCCAGCAGCCGCGGGACAGGGGCCGACACTGAAGCTTTCTTT.

The chain is built from TRBV5-4 and TRBJ1-2; TRBD1 matches at 8 bases. V lost 3 bases to trimming and J lost 6 bases; unmatched junction nucleotides: 7. The CDR3 covers 14 residues. Germline CDR1 is SGHNT and CDR2 is YYREEE (reference sequence). The CDR3 DNA sequence: TGTGCCAGCAGCTCCCCAGGGGGCGGGGATGGCTACACCTTC. It codes for CASSSPGGGDGYTF.

The CDR3 spells CAWRRINNSPLHF. In DNA, the CDR3 is TGTGCCTGGAGGCGTATTAATAATTCACCCCTCCACTTT. V gene TRBV30 combines with J gene TRBJ1-6, with D uncertain. Trimming removed 3 bases from V and 5 bases from J, with 8 bases in between. This CDR3 is 13 amino acids long. CDR1 is GTSNPN, CDR2 SVGIG, per germline (reference sequence).

The gene calls are TRBV5-1 and TRBJ2-2; tentatively, D is TRBD1 (6 bases). V was shortened by 2 bases and J by 0 bases, with 17 bases between the two germline ends. Germline V gene lookup returns CDR1 SGHRS and CDR2 YFSETQ. The CDR3 is 18 residues long. The chain's CDR3 is CASSFRFTGHSNTGELFF. The CDR3 DNA reads as TGCGCCAGCAGCTTTCGATTTACGGGACACTCGAACACCGGGGAGCTGTTTTTT.

This chain connects TRBV29-1 to TRBJ2-7; 8 bases align to TRBD1. The CDR3 is 12 residues long. Germline V CDR1 and CDR2: SQVTM, ANQGSEA. With V trimmed by 7 bases and J by 4 bases, 6 bases remained unmatched. The CDR3 DNA is TGCAGCGCCGGACAGGGAATTTACGAGCAGTACTTC. This sequence encodes CSAGQGIYEQYF.

V usage is TRBV5-1 and J usage is TRBJ2-3, with TRBD2 identical over 8 bases. Per germline, CDR1 SGHRS and CDR2 YFSETQ. The CDR3 covers 15 residues. J lost 3 bases, V lost 4 bases, and 7 bases had no gene match. The CDR3 loop reads CASSPGAGETDTQYF. The CDR3 DNA reads TGCGCCAGCAGCCCCGGAGCGGGAGAGACAGATACGCAGTATTTT.

The chain uses TRBV25-1 and TRBJ2-5, with TRBD1 identical over 9 bases. The tail of the sequence fits TRBJ2-7 better, so the J call may be wrong. The CDR3 has 15 amino acids. Germline CDR1 reads MGHDK; CDR2 reads SYGVNS. Here the CDR3 DNA reads TGTGCCAGCAGTGACAACAGGGGGCTCTTCTACGAGCAGTACTTC. Translating it yields CASSDNRGLFYEQYF.

The chain couples TRBV4-3 to TRBJ1-5, with a weak D call TRBD1 (6 bases). V was pared by 0 bases and J by 6 bases, with 18 bases between. The germline gives CDR1 LGHNA, CDR2 YSLEER. CDR3 length equals 17 residues. The CDR3 DNA reads as TGCGCCAGCAGCCAAGATTTACAGGGAGGGGATGGTCAGCCCCAGCATTTT. This gives the protein CASSQDLQGGDGQPQHF.

On this clone: Sequence at one end of the junction differs from germline and may be a read error. The gene calls are TRBV29-1 and TRBJ2-7; 7 bases agree with TRBD1. The CDR3 has 11 amino acids. In germline, CDR1 is SQVTM, CDR2 ANQGSEA. CDR3 DNA: TGCAGCGCTGAAGACAGGGACGAGCAGTACTTC. It yields the protein CSAEDRDEQYF.

The chain couples TRBV11-2 to TRBJ2-7; D perhaps matches TRBD2 (6 bases). The V gene's germline CDR1 is SGHAT and CDR2 FQNNGV. The V end was cut by 6 bases, the J end by 2 bases, with 11 bases between. The length of the CDR3 is 13 residues. The CDR3 nucleotides read TGTGCCAGCAGTCCTAGCGCCACCTACGAGCAGTACTTC. Translated: CASSPSATYEQYF.

V usage is TRBV5-1 and J usage is TRBJ2-1; 11 nucleotides agree with TRBD1. The CDR3 length is 15 residues. V was clipped by 4 bases and J by 2 bases; unmatched bases: 2. The germline gives CDR1 SGHRS, CDR2 YFSETQ. CDR3 sequence: CASSRGQGAYNEQFF. The DNA of the CDR3 is TGCGCCAGCAGCCGGGGACAGGGGGCCTACAATGAGCAGTTCTTC.

This chain links TRBV11-2 with TRBJ2-5; TRBD2 agrees at 12 bases. V trimming: 0 bases; J trimming: 4 bases; junction bases outside the gene matches: 3. CDR3 length equals 16 residues. The germline CDR1 and CDR2 sequences are SGHAT and FQNNGV. The CDR3 is CASSLDLAGGGETQYF. CDR3 DNA: TGTGCCAGCAGCTTAGATCTAGCGGGGGGGGGAGAGACCCAGTACTTC. The entire variable domain, with the rest obtained from reference TRBV11-2 and TRBJ2-5, is as follows: EAGVAQSPRYKIIEKRQSVAFWCNPISGHATLYWYQQILGQGPKLLIQFQNNGVVDDSQLPKDRFSAERLKGVDSTLKIQPAKLEDSAVYLCASSLDLAGGGETQYFGPGTRLLVL.

The chain links TRBV7-6 to TRBJ1-1; D is perhaps TRBD1 (6 bases). V lost 5 bases and J lost 1, with 11 bases in between. Germline V gene lookup returns CDR1 SGHVS and CDR2 FNYEAQ. The CDR3 is 14 residues long. The chain's CDR3 is CASSPRTANTEAFF. The CDR3 region has the DNA TGTGCCAGCAGCCCACGGACAGCGAACACTGAAGCTTTCTTT. The full variable domain, with the rest looked up from reference TRBV7-6 and TRBJ1-1, is GAGVSQSPRYKVTKRGQDVALRCDPISGHVSLYWYRQALGQGPEFLTYFNYEAQQDKSGLPNDRFSAERPEGSISTLTIQRTEQRDSAMYRCASSPRTANTEAFFGQGTRLTVV.

V is TRBV7-9 and J is TRBJ2-7; the D gene is possibly TRBD1 (6 bases). The ends were cut back, 3 bases at V and 3 bases at J, with 15 bases in the middle. Germline assignment: CDR1 SEHNR and CDR2 FQNEAQ (reference sequence). This CDR3 comprises 15 residues. DNA of the CDR3: TGTGCCAGCAGCTTGATTTCAGGGGACCTCTACGAGCAGTACTTC. It yields the protein CASSLISGDLYEQYF.

J is TRBJ2-1 and V is TRBV5-4; tentatively, D is TRBD2 (5 bases). This CDR3 is built from 12 residues. Deletions cut 2 bases from V and 12 bases from J, with 12 bases between. From germline, CDR1 is SGHNT and CDR2 YYREEE (reference sequence). The CDR3 region is CASSFFTSSQFF. CDR3 coding DNA: TGTGCCAGCAGCTTCTTTACTAGTTCGCAGTTCTTC.

The V gene is TRBV7-8, the J gene TRBJ2-7, with 10 positions matching TRBD2. Germline V lookup: CDR1 SGHVS, CDR2 FQNEAQ. This CDR3 region has 17 residues. J gave up 7 bases and V 0 bases, and 12 bases lay outside the gene matches. The CDR3 reads CASSLAGLAGAQEEQYF. CDR3 bases: TGTGCCAGCAGCTTAGCGGGTCTAGCGGGGGCCCAAGAGGAGCAGTACTTC.

The V call is TRBV9, the J call TRBJ2-7; 10 nucleotides agree with TRBD2. CDR3 length: 17 residues. Germline-derived CDR1 and CDR2 are SGDLS and YYNGEE. J lost 2 bases, V lost 0 bases, and 8 bases had no gene match. The CDR3 nucleotides read TGTGCCAGCAGCGTAGTAGCGGGGGGTAATTACGCCTACGAGCAGTACTTC. Amino acid sequence: CASSVVAGGNYAYEQYF. Full variable domain (missing parts from reference TRBV9 and TRBJ2-7): DSGVTQTPKHLITATGQRVTLRCSPRSGDLSVYWYQQSLDQGLQFLIQYYNGEERAKGNILERFSAQQFPDLHSELNLSSLELGDSALYFCASSVVAGGNYAYEQYFGPGTRLTVT.

The V and J genes are TRBV2 and TRBJ2-6; TRBD1 might be the D (6 bases). The CDR3 spans 16 residues. The V gene lost 5 bases and the J gene lost 0 bases, with 11 bases spanning the gap. Germline values: CDR1 SNHLY, CDR2 FYNNEI. The CDR3 DNA sequence: TGTGCCAGCAGTAAAAACAGGGCCTCTGGGGCCAACGTCCTGACTTTC. Translation gives CASSKNRASGANVLTF.

This chain joins TRBV5-1 and TRBJ1-2, with TRBD1 identical over 8 bases. With 4 bases clipped from V and 5 bases from J, the junction kept 10 bases outside the gene matches. CDR3 size: 15 residues. Germline V gene sequence: CDR1 SGHRS, CDR2 YFSETQ. This chain's CDR3 is CASSTYNQGAYGYTF. Here the CDR3 DNA reads TGCGCCAGCAGCACCTACAATCAGGGGGCGTATGGCTACACCTTC.

The chain uses TRBV5-1 and TRBJ2-5; no definite D call. V lost 4 bases and J lost 5, with 15 bases in between. The CDR3 has 14 amino acids. Germline loops: CDR1 SGHRS, CDR2 YFSETQ. The CDR3, as DNA: TGCGCCAGCAGCCATATAGTGTCTCCGGAGACCCAGTACTTC. It translates to CASSHIVSPETQYF.